This T cell receptor beta chain is from a study of CD8 T cells in Susac syndrome. RNA totalling roughly 0.45 to 1 ug underwent reverse transcription with random hexamers. The method of amplification for TCR beta CDR3 was immunoSEQ multiplex PCR, covering 54 Vbeta and 13 Jbeta. Using its own MiXCR run on the immunoSEQ multiplex PCR reads, TCRdb lists one record per CDR3 protein. The sample records about 120,000 distinct CDR3 sequences, 90% to 95% being singletons. This TCR was sampled from a human donor with Susac syndrome. The sample taken for sequencing was CD8+ T cells from PBMCs.

The chain's CDR3 is CSARDGKTGYNEQFF. The CDR3 DNA sequence: TGCAGTGCTAGGGATGGGAAAACAGGCTACAATGAGCAGTTCTTC. V gene TRBV20-1 combines with J gene TRBJ2-1, with D possibly matching TRBD1 (5 bases). The CDR3 consists of 15 residues. In germline, CDR1 is DFQATT, CDR2 SNEGSKA (reference sequence). The V end lost 3 bases, the J end lost 3 bases, and 15 bases lay between the germline ends.